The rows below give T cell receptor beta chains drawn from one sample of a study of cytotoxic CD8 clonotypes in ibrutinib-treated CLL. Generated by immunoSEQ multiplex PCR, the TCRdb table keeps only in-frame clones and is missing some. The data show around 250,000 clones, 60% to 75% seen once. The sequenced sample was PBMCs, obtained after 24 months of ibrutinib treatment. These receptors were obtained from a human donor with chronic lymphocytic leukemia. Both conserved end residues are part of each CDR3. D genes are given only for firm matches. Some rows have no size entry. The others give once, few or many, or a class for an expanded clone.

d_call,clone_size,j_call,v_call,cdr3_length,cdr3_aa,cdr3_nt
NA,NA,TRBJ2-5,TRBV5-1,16,CASSRVGSEFQETQYF,TGCGCCAGCAGCCGGGTTGGGTCAGAATTTCAGGAGACCCAGTACTTC
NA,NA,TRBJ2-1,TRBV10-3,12,CAIGSGDNEQFF,TGTGCCATCGGCAGCGGCGACAATGAGCAGTTCTTC
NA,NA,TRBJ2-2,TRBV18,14,CASSPDLSAGELFF,TGTGCCAGCTCACCAGATTTAAGCGCCGGGGAGCTGTTTTTT
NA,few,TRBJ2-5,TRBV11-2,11,CASRGLETQYF,TGTGCCAGCAGGGGGTTGGAGACCCAGTACTTC
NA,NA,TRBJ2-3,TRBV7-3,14,CASSEGGYTDTQYF,TGTGCCAGCAGCGAGGGGGGTTACACAGATACGCAGTATTTT
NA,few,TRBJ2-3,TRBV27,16,CASSWGRQSGTDTQYF,TGTGCCAGCAGCTGGGGGCGACAGTCAGGCACAGATACGCAGTATTTT
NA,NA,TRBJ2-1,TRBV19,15,CASSIGAGRNNEQFF,TGTGCCAGTAGTATAGGAGCTGGACGCAACAATGAGCAGTTCTTC
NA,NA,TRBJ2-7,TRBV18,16,CASSARRGRLSYEQYF,TGTGCCAGCTCAGCCAGAAGGGGTCGGCTTTCCTACGAGCAGTACTTC
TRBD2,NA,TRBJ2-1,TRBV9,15,CASSPSAGAGNEQFF,TGTGCCAGCAGCCCTTCAGCGGGAGCAGGCAATGAGCAGTTCTTC
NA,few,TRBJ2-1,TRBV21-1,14,CASPTSGRVGEQFF,TGTGCCAGCCCGACTAGCGGGAGGGTGGGTGAGCAGTTCTTC
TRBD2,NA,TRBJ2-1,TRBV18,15,CASSPLAGDYNEQFF,TGTGCCAGCTCACCACTAGCGGGAGACTACAATGAGCAGTTCTTC
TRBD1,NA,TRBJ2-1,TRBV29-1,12,CSAPTGNNEQFF,TGCAGCGCCCCGACAGGGAACAATGAGCAGTTCTTC
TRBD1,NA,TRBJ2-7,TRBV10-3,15,CAISGAWDRVYEQYF,TGTGCCATCAGTGGCGCGTGGGACAGGGTCTACGAGCAGTACTTC
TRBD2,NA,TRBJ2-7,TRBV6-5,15,CASSYRASGLYEQYF,TGTGCCAGCAGTTACAGGGCTAGCGGACTCTACGAGCAGTACTTC
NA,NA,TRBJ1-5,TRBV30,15,CAWSPRGGASQPQHF,TGTGCCTGGAGTCCTCGGGGGGGTGCCAGTCAGCCCCAGCATTTT
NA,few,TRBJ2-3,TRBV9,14,CASSASPRVDTQYF,TGTGCCAGCTCGGCTAGCCCTAGGGTGGATACGCAGTATTTT
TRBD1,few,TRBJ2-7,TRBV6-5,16,CASSYAWDRVDYEQYF,TGTGCCAGCAGTTACGCATGGGACAGGGTGGATTACGAGCAGTACTTC
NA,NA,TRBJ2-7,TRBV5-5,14,CASSLAGEPYEQYF,TGTGCCAGCAGCTTGGCTGGAGAACCCTACGAGCAGTACTTC
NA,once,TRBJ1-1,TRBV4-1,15,CASSQDLGAGTEAFF,TGCGCCAGCAGCCAAGATCTTGGGGCTGGCACTGAAGCTTTCTTT
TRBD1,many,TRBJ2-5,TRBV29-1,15,CSVSPGTGYQETQYF,TGCAGCGTTAGCCCCGGGACAGGGTATCAAGAGACCCAGTACTTC
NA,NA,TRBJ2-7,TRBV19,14,CASSITASSYEQYF,TGTGCCAGTAGTATCACGGCGAGCTCCTACGAGCAGTACTTC
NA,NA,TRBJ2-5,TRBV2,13,CASSLGREETQYF,TGTGCCAGCAGCTTGGGACGGGAAGAGACCCAGTACTTC
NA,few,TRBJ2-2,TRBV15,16,CATSSPRVTNTGELFF,TGTGCCACCAGCAGTCCCAGGGTAACGAACACCGGGGAGCTGTTTTTT
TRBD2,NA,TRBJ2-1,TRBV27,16,CASSLVGLAGGNEQFF,TGTGCCAGCAGTTTAGTTGGACTAGCGGGAGGAAATGAGCAGTTCTTC
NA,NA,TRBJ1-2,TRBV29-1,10,CSVEEDGYTF,TGCAGCGTTGAAGAGGACGGCTACACCTTC
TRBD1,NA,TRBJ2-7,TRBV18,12,CASSRDSYEQYF,TGTGCCAGCTCAAGGGACAGCTACGAGCAGTACTTC
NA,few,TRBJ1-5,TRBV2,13,CASSEAGYQPQHF,TGTGCCAGCAGTGAAGCTGGGTATCAGCCCCAGCATTTT
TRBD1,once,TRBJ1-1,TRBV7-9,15,CASWETGGRGSEAFF,TGTGCCAGCTGGGAGACAGGGGGCCGGGGTTCTGAAGCTTTCTTT
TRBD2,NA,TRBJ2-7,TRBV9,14,CASSVSGAPGEQYF,TGTGCCAGCAGCGTTAGCGGGGCCCCGGGGGAGCAGTACTTC
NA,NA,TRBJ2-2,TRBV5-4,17,CASSLVFGERGTGELFF,TGTGCCAGCAGCTTGGTGTTCGGGGAGAGGGGTACCGGGGAGCTGTTTTTT
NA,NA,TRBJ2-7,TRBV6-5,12,CASSYPPPEQYF,TGTGCCAGCAGTTACCCGCCCCCCGAGCAGTACTTC
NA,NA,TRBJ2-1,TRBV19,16,CASSIVGGTEYNEQFF,TGTGCCAGTAGTATAGTTGGGGGGACAGAATACAATGAGCAGTTCTTC
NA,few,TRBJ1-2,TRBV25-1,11,CATGTHGGYTF,TGTGCCACGGGGACCCACGGTGGCTACACCTTC
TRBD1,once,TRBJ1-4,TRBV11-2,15,CASSLGTGKVQKLFF,TGTGCCAGCAGCTTAGGGACAGGGAAGGTTCAAAAACTGTTTTTT
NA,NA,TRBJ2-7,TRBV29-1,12,CSGGVKGREQYF,TGCAGCGGGGGGGTAAAGGGCCGCGAGCAGTACTTC
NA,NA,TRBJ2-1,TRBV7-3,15,CASSLRQTGRNEQFF,TGTGCCAGCAGCTTAAGGCAGACCGGCCGCAATGAGCAGTTCTTC
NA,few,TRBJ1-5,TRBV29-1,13,CSVAGNSNQPQHF,TGCAGCGTTGCGGGTAATAGCAATCAGCCCCAGCATTTT
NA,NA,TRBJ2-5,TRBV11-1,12,CASSPDRETQYF,TGTGCCAGCAGCCCGGACCGGGAGACCCAGTACTTC
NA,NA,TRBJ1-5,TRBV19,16,CASSTSPGDSNQPQHF,TGTGCCAGTAGTACGAGCCCGGGGGATAGCAATCAGCCCCAGCATTTT
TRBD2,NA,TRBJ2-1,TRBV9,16,CASSVAFSGRYNEQFF,TGTGCCAGCAGCGTAGCTTTCAGCGGGAGATACAATGAGCAGTTCTTC
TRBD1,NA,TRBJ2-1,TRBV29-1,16,CSVQGESRTGYNEQFF,TGCAGCGTTCAAGGAGAATCCCGGACAGGCTACAATGAGCAGTTCTTC
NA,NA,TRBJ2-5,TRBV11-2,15,CASSLDGGLQETQYF,TGTGCCAGCAGCTTAGATGGAGGTTTGCAAGAGACCCAGTACTTC
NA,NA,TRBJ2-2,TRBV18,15,CASSRGFNNPGELFF,TGTGCCAGCTCACGAGGATTTAATAATCCCGGGGAGCTGTTTTTT
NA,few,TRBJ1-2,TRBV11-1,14,CASSPGRGEGGYTF,TGTGCCAGCAGCCCCGGACGAGGGGAGGGAGGCTACACCTTC
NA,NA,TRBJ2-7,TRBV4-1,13,CASSPPLGYEQYF,TGCGCCAGCAGCCCCCCCTTGGGGTACGAGCAGTACTTC
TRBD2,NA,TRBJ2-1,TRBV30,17,CAWRPGTSGSFYNEQFF,TGTGCCTGGAGGCCCGGGACTAGCGGGAGTTTTTACAATGAGCAGTTCTTC